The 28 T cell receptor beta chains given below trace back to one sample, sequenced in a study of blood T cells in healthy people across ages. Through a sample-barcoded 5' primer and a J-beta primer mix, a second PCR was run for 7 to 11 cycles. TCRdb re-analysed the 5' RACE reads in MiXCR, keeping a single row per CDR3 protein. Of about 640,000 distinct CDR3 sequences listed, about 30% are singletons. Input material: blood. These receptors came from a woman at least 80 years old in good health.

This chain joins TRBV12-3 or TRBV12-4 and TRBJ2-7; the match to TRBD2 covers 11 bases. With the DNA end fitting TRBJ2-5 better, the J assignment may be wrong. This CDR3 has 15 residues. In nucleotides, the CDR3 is TGTGCCAGCAGTTTTTCGACTAGCGGGGAGGAGACCCAGTACTTC. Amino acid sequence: CASSFSTSGEETQYF.

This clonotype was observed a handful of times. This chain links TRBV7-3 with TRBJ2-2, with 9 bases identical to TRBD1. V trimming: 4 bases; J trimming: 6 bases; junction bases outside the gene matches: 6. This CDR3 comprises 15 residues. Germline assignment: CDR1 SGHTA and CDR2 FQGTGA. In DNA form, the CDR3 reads TGTGCCAGCAGCTACCGACAGGGGGAAGCCGGGGAGCTGTTTTTT. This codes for CASSYRQGEAGELFF.

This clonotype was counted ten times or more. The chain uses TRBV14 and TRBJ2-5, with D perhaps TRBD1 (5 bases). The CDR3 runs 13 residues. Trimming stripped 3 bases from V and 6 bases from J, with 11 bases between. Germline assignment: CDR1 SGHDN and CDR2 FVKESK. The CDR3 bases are TGTGCCAGCAGCCATGGACACCGGCAGACCCAGTACTTC. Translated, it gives CASSHGHRQTQYF. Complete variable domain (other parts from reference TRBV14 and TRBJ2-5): EAGVTQFPSHSVIEKGQTVTLRCDPISGHDNLYWYRRVMGKEIKFLLHFVKESKQDESGMPNNRFLAERTGGTYSTLKVQPAELEDSGVYFCASSHGHRQTQYFGPGTRLLVL.

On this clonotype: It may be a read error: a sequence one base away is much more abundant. CDR3 DNA: TGTGCCAGCAGCTTTCGCGGGGGAACCCTTTATGAGCAGTACTTC. Translation: CASSFRGGTLYEQYF. The rearrangement links TRBV7-3 to TRBJ2-5; the match to TRBD2 covers 7 bases. Per germline, CDR1 SGHTA and CDR2 FQGTGA. J gave up 11 bases and V 3 bases, and 15 bases lay outside the gene matches. This CDR3 region has 15 residues.

As DNA, the CDR3 is TGCAGTGCTAGAGGGGCCTGGGGCACCGGGGAGCTGTTTTTT. Translated, it gives CSARGAWGTGELFF. This chain connects TRBV20-1 to TRBJ2-2, with D hard to call. CDR3 length equals 14 residues. CDR1 and CDR2 from the germline V gene are DFQATT and SNEGSKA (reference sequence). V shed 1 base and J shed 4 bases, with 10 bases lying between them.

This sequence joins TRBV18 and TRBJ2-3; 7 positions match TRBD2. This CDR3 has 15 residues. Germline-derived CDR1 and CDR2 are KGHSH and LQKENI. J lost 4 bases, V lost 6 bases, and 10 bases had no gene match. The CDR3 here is CASSPGLVRSDTQYF. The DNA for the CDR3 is TGTGCCAGCTCCCCAGGACTAGTGCGTTCAGATACGCAGTATTTT.

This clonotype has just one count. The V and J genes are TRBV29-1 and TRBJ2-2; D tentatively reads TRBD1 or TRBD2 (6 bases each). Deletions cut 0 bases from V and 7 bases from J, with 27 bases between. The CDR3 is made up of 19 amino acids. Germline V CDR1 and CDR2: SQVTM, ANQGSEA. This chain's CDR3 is CSVEELRRGRLARGGELFF. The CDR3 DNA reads TGCAGCGTTGAAGAATTGCGACGGGGGCGATTAGCGCGAGGCGGGGAGCTGTTTTTT.

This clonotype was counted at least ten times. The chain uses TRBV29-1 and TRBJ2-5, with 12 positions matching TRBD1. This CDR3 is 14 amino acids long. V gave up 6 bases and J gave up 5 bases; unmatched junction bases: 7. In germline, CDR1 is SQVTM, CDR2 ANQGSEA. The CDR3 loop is CSVAGGTGGETQYF. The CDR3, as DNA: TGCAGCGTAGCGGGAGGGACAGGGGGCGAGACCCAGTACTTC.

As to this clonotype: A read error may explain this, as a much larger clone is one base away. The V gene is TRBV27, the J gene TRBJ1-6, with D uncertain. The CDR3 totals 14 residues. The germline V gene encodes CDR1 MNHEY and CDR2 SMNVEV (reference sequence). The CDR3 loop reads CASSFRDGNSLLHF. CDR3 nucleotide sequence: TGTGCCAGCAGTTTTCGCGACGGTAATTCACTCCTCCACTTT.

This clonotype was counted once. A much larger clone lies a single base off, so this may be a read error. The CDR3 DNA reads TGCGCCAGCAGCCAAGGGGGTGGTCAAGAGACCCCGTACTTC. This sequence encodes CASSQGGGQETPYF. The chain has TRBV4-3 and TRBJ2-7; D not certain. The CDR3 consists of 14 residues. V lost 1 base to trimming and J lost 12 bases, with 19 bases between them. Germline V gene lookup returns CDR1 LGHNA and CDR2 YSLEER.

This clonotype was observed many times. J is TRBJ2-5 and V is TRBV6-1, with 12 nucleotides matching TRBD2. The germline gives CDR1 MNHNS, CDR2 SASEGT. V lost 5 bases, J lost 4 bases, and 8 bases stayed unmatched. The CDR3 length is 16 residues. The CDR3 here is CASSPPTSGGSETQYF. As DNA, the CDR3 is TGTGCCAGCAGTCCACCGACTAGCGGGGGTTCAGAGACCCAGTACTTC.

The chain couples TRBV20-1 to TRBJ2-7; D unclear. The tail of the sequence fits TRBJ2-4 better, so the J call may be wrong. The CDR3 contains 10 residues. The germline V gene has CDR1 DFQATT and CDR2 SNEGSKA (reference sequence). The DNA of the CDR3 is TGCAGTGCTAGAGAGGACATTCAGTACTTC. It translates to CSAREDIQYF.

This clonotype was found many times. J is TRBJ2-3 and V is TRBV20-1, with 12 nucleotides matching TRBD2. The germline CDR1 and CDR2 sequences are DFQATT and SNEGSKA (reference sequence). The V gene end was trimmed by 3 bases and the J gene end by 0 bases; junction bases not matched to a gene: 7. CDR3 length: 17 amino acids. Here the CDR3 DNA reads TGCAGTGCTAGGCGGACTAGCGGGGTCCCTAGCACAGATACGCAGTATTTT. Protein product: CSARRTSGVPSTDTQYF.

The CDR3, as DNA: TGTGCCAGCAGTGAATCTGGGGAAGGAGGCCAAGAGACCCAGTACTTC. Protein: CASSESGEGGQETQYF. V is TRBV25-1 and J is TRBJ2-5; D possibly corresponds to TRBD2 (5 bases). The CDR3 runs to 16 residues. Germline CDR1 MGHDK, CDR2 SYGVNS. V was clipped by 1 base and J by 1 base, with 13 bases between them. The full variable domain, with the rest looked up from reference TRBV25-1 and TRBJ2-5, is EADIYQTPRYLVIGTGKKITLECSQTMGHDKMYWYQQDPGMELHLIHYSYGVNSTEKGDLSSESTVSRIRTEHFPLTLESARPSHTSQYLCASSESGEGGQETQYFGPGTRLLVL.

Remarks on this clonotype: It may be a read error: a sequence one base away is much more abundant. The CDR3 protein is CASSPSARSYNGQYF. The CDR3 nucleotides read TGTGCTAGCAGCCCTAGCGCTCGATCCTACAATGGGCAGTACTTC. The V call is TRBV7-7, the J call TRBJ2-1; maybe TRBD2 (6 bases). The J call may be mistaken, given a closer DNA end match to TRBJ2-7. The CDR3 is 15 amino acids. CDR1 is SSHAT, CDR2 FNYEAQ, per germline (reference sequence).

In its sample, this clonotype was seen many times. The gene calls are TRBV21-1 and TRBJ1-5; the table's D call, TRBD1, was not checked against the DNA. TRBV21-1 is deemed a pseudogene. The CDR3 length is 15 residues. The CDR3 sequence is CASSKVGVDGQPQHF. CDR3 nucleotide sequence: TGTGCCAGCAGCAAAGTAGGGGTAGACGGGCAGCCCCAGCATTTT.

DNA of the CDR3: TGTGCCAGCAGAAAAGGGGGGAGCTCCTACAATGAGCAGTTCTTC. Translated, it gives CASRKGGSSYNEQFF. The genes are TRBV7-8 and TRBJ2-1; D tentatively fits TRBD1 or TRBD2 (6 bases each). Germline assignment: CDR1 SGHVS and CDR2 FQNEAQ. V lost 6 bases, J lost 0 bases, and 12 bases lay in between. The CDR3 totals 15 residues.

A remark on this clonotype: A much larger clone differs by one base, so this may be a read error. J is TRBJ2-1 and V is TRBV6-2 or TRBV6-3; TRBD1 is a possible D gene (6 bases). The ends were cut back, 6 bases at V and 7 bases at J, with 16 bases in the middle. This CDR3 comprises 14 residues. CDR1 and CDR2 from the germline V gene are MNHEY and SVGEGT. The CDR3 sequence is CASSGDMVENEQFF. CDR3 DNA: TGTGCCAGCAGCGGGGACATGGTTGAGAATGAGCAGTTCTTC.

The CDR3 is CSAVPGQLSGNTIYF. CDR3 nucleotides: TGCAGTGCTGTACCGGGACAGCTCTCTGGAAACACCATATATTTT. This chain uses TRBV20-1 with TRBJ1-3; 7 nucleotides agree with TRBD1. Per the germline V gene, CDR1 is DFQATT and CDR2 is SNEGSKA (reference sequence). The CDR3 has 15 residues. Trimming removed 5 bases from V and 0 bases from J; junction bases left unmatched: 7.

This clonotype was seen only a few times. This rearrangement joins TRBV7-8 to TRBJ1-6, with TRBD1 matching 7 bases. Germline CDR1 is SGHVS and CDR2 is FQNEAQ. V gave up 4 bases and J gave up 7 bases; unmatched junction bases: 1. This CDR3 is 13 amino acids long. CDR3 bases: TGTGCCAGCAGCTCGGACAGGAATTCACCCCTCCACTTT. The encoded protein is CASSSDRNSPLHF.

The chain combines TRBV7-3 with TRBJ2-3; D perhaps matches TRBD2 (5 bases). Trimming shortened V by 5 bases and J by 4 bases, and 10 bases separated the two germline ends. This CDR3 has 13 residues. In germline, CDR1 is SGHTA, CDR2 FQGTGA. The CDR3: CASSPEVADTQYF. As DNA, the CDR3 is TGTGCCAGCAGCCCGGAGGTAGCAGATACGCAGTATTTT.

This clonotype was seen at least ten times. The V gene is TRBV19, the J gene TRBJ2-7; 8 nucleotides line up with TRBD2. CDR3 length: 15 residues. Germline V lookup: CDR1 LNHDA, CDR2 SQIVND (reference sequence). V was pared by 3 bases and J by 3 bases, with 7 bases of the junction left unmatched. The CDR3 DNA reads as TGTGCCAGTAGTATCGCGGGGGGCGCGGACTACGAGCAGTACTTC. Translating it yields CASSIAGGADYEQYF.

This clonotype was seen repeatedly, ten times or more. This CDR3 reads CASSLGHGTQETQYF. Here the CDR3 DNA reads TGTGCCAGCAGCTTAGGCCATGGGACACAAGAGACCCAGTACTTC. V and J are TRBV11-2 and TRBJ2-5, with D tentatively TRBD1 (6 bases). With 1 base removed from V and 2 bases from J, the gap between germline ends came to 11 bases. Germline CDR1 reads SGHAT; CDR2 reads FQNNGV. The CDR3 has 15 residues.

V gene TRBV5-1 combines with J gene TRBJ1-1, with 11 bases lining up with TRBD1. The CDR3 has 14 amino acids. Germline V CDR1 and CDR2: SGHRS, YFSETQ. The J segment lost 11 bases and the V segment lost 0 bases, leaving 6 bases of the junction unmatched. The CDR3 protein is CASSLDGGQGAAFF. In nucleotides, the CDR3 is TGCGCCAGCAGCTTGGATGGCGGACAGGGGGCGGCTTTCTTT.

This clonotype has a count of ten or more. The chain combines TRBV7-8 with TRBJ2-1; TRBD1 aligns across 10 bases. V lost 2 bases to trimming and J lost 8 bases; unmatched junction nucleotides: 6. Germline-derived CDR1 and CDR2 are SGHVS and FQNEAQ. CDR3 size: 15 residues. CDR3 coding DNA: TGTGCCAGCAGCTTAATCGGGACAGGGGAGTATGAGCAGTTCTTC. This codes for CASSLIGTGEYEQFF.

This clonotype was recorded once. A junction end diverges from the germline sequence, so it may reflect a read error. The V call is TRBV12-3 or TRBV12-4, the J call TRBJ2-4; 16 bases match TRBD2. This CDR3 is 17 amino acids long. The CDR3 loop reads CSSSHPGTSGGDNEQYF. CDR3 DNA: TGTTCCAGCAGCCACCCCGGGACTAGCGGGGGGGACAATGAGCAGTACTTC.

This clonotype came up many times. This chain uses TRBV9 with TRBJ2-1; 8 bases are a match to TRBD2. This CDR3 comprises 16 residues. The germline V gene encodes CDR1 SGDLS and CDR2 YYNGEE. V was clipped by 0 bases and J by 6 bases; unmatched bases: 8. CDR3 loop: CASSVARGGPLNEQFF. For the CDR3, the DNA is TGTGCCAGCAGCGTAGCCCGCGGGGGGCCTCTCAATGAGCAGTTCTTC.

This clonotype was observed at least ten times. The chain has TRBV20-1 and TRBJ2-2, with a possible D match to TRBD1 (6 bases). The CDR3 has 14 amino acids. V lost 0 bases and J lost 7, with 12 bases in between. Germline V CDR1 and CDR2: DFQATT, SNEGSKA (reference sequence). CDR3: CSARDLTRGGELFF. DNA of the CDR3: TGCAGTGCTAGAGATCTAACCAGGGGCGGGGAGCTGTTTTTT.